One and the same sample provided the 18 T cell receptor beta chains below, sequenced in a study of shared clonotypes between healthy human individuals. Generated by immunoSEQ multiplex PCR, the TCRdb table keeps only in-frame clones and is missing some. The sample holds 550,000 to 850,000 clones, 74% seen once. Sequenced: memory CD4+ T cells sorted from blood. Described subset: CD45RA-negative fraction. The receptors come from a woman in her twenties or thirties in good health.

This rearrangement joins TRBV11-2 to TRBJ1-2; 7 bases fit TRBD1. Germline-derived CDR1 and CDR2 are SGHAT and FQNNGV. J gave up 8 bases and V 5 bases, and 8 bases lay outside the gene matches. There are 13 residues in the CDR3. The CDR3 protein is CASSQMGQSGYTF. The CDR3 region has the DNA TGTGCCAGCAGCCAAATGGGACAGTCGGGCTACACCTTC.

V usage is TRBV19 and J usage is TRBJ2-1; 8 bases map to TRBD1. The CDR3 is 14 residues long. CDR1 and CDR2 (germline): LNHDA, SQIVND (reference sequence). Trimming took 5 bases from V and 6 from J; bases not matched to a gene: 6. DNA for the CDR3: TGTGCCAGTAGTGAGAGACAGGGGATCAATGAGCAGTTCTTC. Protein sequence: CASSERQGINEQFF.

This rearrangement joins TRBV19 to TRBJ2-1; TRBD1 agrees at 8 bases. Germline CDR1 LNHDA, CDR2 SQIVND (reference sequence). CDR3 length: 16 residues. V gave up 5 bases and J gave up 0 bases; unmatched junction bases: 6. This CDR3 is CASSLQGASSYNEQFF. CDR3 DNA: TGTGCCAGTAGTCTCCAGGGGGCTAGCTCCTACAATGAGCAGTTCTTC.

The chain recombines TRBV10-3 with TRBJ1-5; no reliable D call. The CDR3 extends over 13 amino acids. With 8 bases removed from V and 0 bases from J, the gap between germline ends came to 8 bases. CDR1 is ENHRY and CDR2 is SYGVKD in the germline V gene. This CDR3 is CAIGGYSNQPQHF. The DNA of the CDR3 is TGTGCCATCGGAGGTTATAGCAATCAGCCCCAGCATTTT.

The J gene is TRBJ2-7, the V gene TRBV5-4; 7 nucleotides line up with TRBD1. Germline V gene data show CDR1 as SGHNT and CDR2 as YYREEE (reference sequence). V was pared by 0 bases and J by 12 bases, with 9 bases of the junction left unmatched. The CDR3 is 13 residues long. The CDR3 spells CASSLETGRYLYF. CDR3 in DNA: TGTGCCAGCAGCTTGGAGACAGGGCGATATTTGTACTTC.

The sample holds one count of this clone. A far larger clone is only one base removed, so a read error is likely. The chain has TRBV5-4 and TRBJ1-2; TRBD1 matches at 7 bases. Germline loops: CDR1 SGHNT, CDR2 YYREEE (reference sequence). This CDR3 is 13 amino acids long. The ends lost 4 bases at V and 1 base at J; junction bases unmatched: 1. The CDR3 here is CASSGDSNYGYTF. The CDR3 nucleotides read TGTGCCAGCAGCGGGGACAGTAACTATGGCTACACCTTC.

The CDR3 nucleotides are TGTGCCAGCAGTCCTACAGGGCTTTCTGGAAACACCATATATTTT. Its protein product is CASSPTGLSGNTIYF. This rearrangement joins TRBV2 to TRBJ1-3; possibly TRBD1 for D (6 bases). V lost 5 bases, J lost 1 base, and 12 bases lay in between. Germline CDR1 and CDR2: SNHLY and FYNNEI. This CDR3 has 15 residues.

This clone was observed a few times. The rearrangement uses TRBV7-9 and TRBJ2-1; TRBD2 agrees at 10 bases. There are 16 residues in the CDR3. From germline, CDR1 is SEHNR and CDR2 FQNEAQ (reference sequence). V dropped 5 bases and J dropped 0; count of bases not matched to a gene: 4. In nucleotides, the CDR3 is TGTGCCAGCAGCAACCTAGCGGGAGTCTCCTACAATGAGCAGTTCTTC. Translated, it gives CASSNLAGVSYNEQFF.

The J gene is TRBJ2-5, the V gene TRBV30; TRBD1 matches 9 bases. The J call could be wrong; TRBJ2-7 is a better fit for the DNA end. The CDR3 spans 12 residues. Germline-derived CDR1 and CDR2 are GTSNPN and SVGIG (reference sequence). In DNA, the CDR3 is TGTGCCTGGAGGACAGGGGGCTACGAGCAGTACTTC. It is translated as CAWRTGGYEQYF.

V gene TRBV10-2 combines with J gene TRBJ1-5, with a possible D match to TRBD1 (5 bases). This CDR3 has 16 residues. With 2 bases removed from V and 7 bases from J, the gap between germline ends came to 18 bases. Germline CDR1 WSHSY, CDR2 SAAADI. The CDR3 DNA reads TGCGCCAGCAGTGAGCCACGGTCCTCAGGGAAGCAGCCCCAGCATTTT. Translating it yields CASSEPRSSGKQPQHF.

As for this clone: This same CDR3 is encoded by further DNA sequences in the sample. The rearrangement joins TRBV29-1 to TRBJ2-3, with a weak D call TRBD2 (5 bases). The germline V gene encodes CDR1 SQVTM and CDR2 ANQGSEA. Trimming took 3 bases from V and 1 from J, leaving 5 bases between them. The length of the CDR3 is 12 residues. DNA of the CDR3: TGCAGCGTTGATAGCGGCACAGATACGCAGTATTTT. Its protein is CSVDSGTDTQYF.

This clone has at least ten counts. Distinct nucleotide sequences in the sample also encode this CDR3. The J gene is TRBJ1-4, the V gene TRBV5-1; D uncertain. Germline V gene lookup returns CDR1 SGHRS and CDR2 YFSETQ. V was shortened by 0 bases and J by 0 bases, with 3 bases between the two germline ends. The CDR3 sequence is 14 residues long. CDR3 in amino acids: CASSLASTNEKLFF. CDR3 sequence (DNA): TGCGCCAGCAGCTTGGCATCAACTAATGAAAAACTGTTTTTT. Looking up the rest from reference TRBV5-1 and TRBJ1-4 gives the full variable domain: KAGVTQTPRYLIKTRGQQVTLSCSPISGHRSVSWYQQTPGQGLQFLFEYFSETQRNKGNFPGRFSGRQFSNSRSEMNVSTLELGDSALYLCASSLASTNEKLFFGSGTQLSVL.

This clone was counted a few times. The rearrangement joins TRBV28 to TRBJ1-3; the D gene is possibly TRBD1 (6 bases). Germline CDR1 reads MDHEN; CDR2 reads SYDVKM. The CDR3 extends over 14 amino acids. Trimming took 3 bases from V and 2 from J, leaving 8 bases between them. CDR3 in amino acids: CASSLSGAGNTIYF. The DNA of the CDR3 is TGTGCCAGCAGTTTGTCAGGGGCTGGAAACACCATATATTTT.

The J gene is TRBJ2-7, the V gene TRBV28; 7 bases are a match to TRBD2. The CDR3 totals 15 residues. V shed 6 bases and J 2 bases; nucleotides not matched to a gene: 10. CDR1 is MDHEN, CDR2 SYDVKM, per germline. The DNA for the CDR3 is TGTGCCAGCAGCCCAAGAACCACTAGCGCCTACGAGCAGTACTTC. Amino acid sequence: CASSPRTTSAYEQYF.

The V call is TRBV6-4, the J call TRBJ1-5; no clear D. Germline CDR1 reads MRHNA; CDR2 reads SNTAGT. The CDR3 totals 16 residues. Trimming pared 5 bases from V and 0 bases from J, leaving 14 bases between. Written as DNA, the CDR3 is TGTGCCAGCAGTACAAGGCTGTACTATAGCAATCAGCCCCAGCATTTT. This translates into CASSTRLYYSNQPQHF.

The chain combines TRBV27 with TRBJ2-5, with 7 bases lining up with TRBD2. The CDR3 is 13 residues long. CDR1 is MNHEY and CDR2 is SMNVEV in the germline V gene (reference sequence). With V trimmed by 6 bases and J by 7 bases, 8 bases remained unmatched. In nucleotides, the CDR3 is TGTGCCAGCAGACACACTAGCGACGGGACCCAGTACTTC. Protein product: CASRHTSDGTQYF.

This clone occurred many times. This CDR3 is CASSIGRIDGYTF. CDR3 DNA sequence: TGTGCCAGCAGCATAGGGAGGATCGATGGCTACACCTTC. The gene calls are TRBV5-5 and TRBJ1-2; D is unresolved. The V end lost 4 bases, the J end lost 6 bases, and 13 bases lay between the germline ends. The CDR3 is made up of 13 amino acids. Germline CDR1 and CDR2: SGHKS and YYEKEE (reference sequence). The full variable domain, in which reference TRBV5-5 and TRBJ1-2 provide the parts outside the CDR3, is DAGVTQSPTHLIKTRGQQVTLRCSPISGHKSVSWYQQVLGQGPQFIFQYYEKEERGRGNFPDRFSARQFPNYSSELNVNALLLGDSALYLCASSIGRIDGYTFGSGTRLTVV.

The chain carries TRBV5-1 and TRBJ2-1; the match to TRBD2 covers 15 bases. Losses at the gene ends were 2 bases for V and 7 bases for J; bases not matched to a gene: 7. The germline CDR1 and CDR2 sequences are SGHRS and YFSETQ. This CDR3 region has 17 residues. CDR3 sequence: CASSLGTGLAGGNEQFF. In DNA form, the CDR3 reads TGCGCCAGCAGCTTAGGGACGGGACTAGCGGGAGGTAATGAGCAGTTCTTC.